The clone carrying this T cell receptor (beta chain) was picked up a small number of times. What it binds is unknown. The length of the CDR3 is 14 residues. The ends lost 5 bases at V and 4 bases at J; junction bases unmatched: 5. Germline assignment: CDR1 SNHLY and CDR2 FYNNEI. These data belong to a study of siplizumab effects on memory and regulatory T cells. Study-wide findings and caveats: Major contributors to the alloresponse seemed to be naive T cells, which also appeared more diverse than memory cells.

It was at 37°C and for five to seven days that the mixed lymphocyte reaction cells were cocultured. Sequenced by immunoSEQ multiplex PCR; TCRdb stores in-frame clones only, minus some. The sample carries 11,000 to 15,000 clones, 49% recorded once. V is TRBV2 and J is TRBJ1-2; TRBD1 agrees at 9 bases. Sequencing was done on a sample of CFSE-low (dividing) CD4+ T cells sorted from an allogeneic mixed lymphocyte reaction. This receptor was obtained from a human donor in good health; the cells came from an allogeneic mixed lymphocyte reaction. CDR3 DNA: TGTGCCAGCAGTCCCAGACAGGGGGGCTATGGCTACACCTTC. The encoded protein is CASSPRQGGYGYTF. The full variable domain, in which reference TRBV2 and TRBJ1-2 provide the parts outside the CDR3, is EPEVTQTPSHQVTQMGQEVILRCVPISNHLYFYWYRQILGQKVEFLVSFYNNEISEKSEIFDDQFSVERPDGSNFTLKIRSTKLEDSAMYFCASSPRQGGYGYTFGSGTRLTVV.